The next 27 T cell receptor beta chains were all read from a single sample in a study of Graves' ophthalmopathy and Graves' hyperthyroidism. RNA transcripts were the template, and TCR beta CDR3 regions were amplified from them. The library came from an HTBI-primed first-round RT-PCR and a second-round multiplex PCR. MiXCR, applied by TCRdb to the multiplex PCR reads, yields one record per CDR3 protein. The sample includes over a million distinct CDR3 sequences, less than 45% of them seen just once. Sequencing was done on a sample of peripheral blood or thyroid tissue (not recorded which). These receptors all stem from an adult man with Graves' hyperthyroidism.

The chain has TRBV28 and TRBJ2-7, with TRBD1 as a possible D gene (5 bases). This CDR3 is built from 14 residues. Germline loops: CDR1 MDHEN, CDR2 SYDVKM. Trimming pared 3 bases from V and 3 bases from J, leaving 12 bases between. The CDR3, as DNA: TGTGCCAGCAGTTTCCAGGGTGATAACTACGAGCAGTACTTC. It translates to CASSFQGDNYEQYF. Combining the CDR3 with reference TRBV28 and TRBJ2-7 gives the whole variable domain DVKVTQSSRYLVKRTGEKVFLECVQDMDHENMFWYRQDPGLGLRLIYFSYDVKMKEKGDIPEGYSVSREKKERFSLILESASTNQTSMYLCASSFQGDNYEQYFGPGTRLTVT.

This clonotype was recorded at least ten times. The chain joins TRBV6-5 to TRBJ1-2, with TRBD1 identical over 7 bases. Germline values: CDR1 MNHEY, CDR2 SVGAGI. This CDR3 region has 14 residues. V lost 6 bases and J lost 4; bases outside the gene matches: 8. In DNA, the CDR3 is TGTGCCAGCAGGGCGACAGGGAGGAGCTATGGCTACACCTTC. Its protein product is CASRATGRSYGYTF.

This clonotype has a handful of counts. The rearrangement joins TRBV6-6 to TRBJ2-7; 11 bases line up with TRBD2. Unmatched junction bases numbered 8, after V lost 9 bases and J lost 4 bases. Germline values: CDR1 MNHNY, CDR2 SVGAGI (reference sequence). The CDR3 runs to 14 residues. CDR3 DNA sequence: TGTGCCAGTACTAGCGGGAGAGGCGGATACGAGCAGTACTTC. This codes for CASTSGRGGYEQYF.

Ten or more counts support this clonotype. The rearrangement uses TRBV7-9 and TRBJ2-5, with 7 bases identical to TRBD2. This CDR3 region has 12 residues. Germline CDR1 SEHNR, CDR2 FQNEAQ (reference sequence). V shed 11 bases, J shed 0 bases, and the junction held 3 bases outside the gene matches. Here the CDR3 reads CAGGSYQETQYF. The CDR3 DNA follows: TGTGCCGGCGGGAGTTACCAAGAGACCCAGTACTTC.

This clonotype was seen a few times. The chain recombines TRBV7-9 with TRBJ2-5; D gene uncertain. This CDR3 comprises 14 residues. V was shortened by 5 bases and J by 4 bases, with 14 bases between the two germline ends. Germline V CDR1 and CDR2: SEHNR, FQNEAQ (reference sequence). CDR3 protein: CASSQDESGETQYF. The CDR3 DNA reads as TGTGCCAGCAGCCAAGATGAATCGGGAGAGACCCAGTACTTC.

This clonotype was seen many times. The V gene is TRBV19, the J gene TRBJ2-7; no definite D call. The CDR3 contains 14 residues. The germline V gene encodes CDR1 LNHDA and CDR2 SQIVND (reference sequence). The germline V and J ends were trimmed by 3 bases and 1 base, with 10 bases remaining between them. DNA of the CDR3: TGTGCCAGTAGTATGGCTATGGCATCCTACGAGCAGTACTTC. This gives the protein CASSMAMASYEQYF. The entire variable domain, with the rest obtained from reference TRBV19 and TRBJ2-7, is as follows: DGGITQSPKYLFRKEGQNVTLSCEQNLNHDAMYWYRQDPGQGLRLIYYSQIVNDFQKGDIAEGYSVSREKKESFPLTVTSAQKNPTAFYLCASSMAMASYEQYFGPGTRLTVT.

V is TRBV28 and J is TRBJ1-5, with TRBD1 matching over 8 bases. The CDR3 contains 14 residues. Germline V gene sequence: CDR1 MDHEN, CDR2 SYDVKM. V shed 6 bases and J 8 bases; nucleotides not matched to a gene: 9. CDR3 in DNA: TGTGCCAGCAGCCCGAACAGGGGGATCAAGCCCCAGCATTTT. The encoded protein is CASSPNRGIKPQHF.

The V call is TRBV12-3 or TRBV12-4, the J call TRBJ1-6, with a tentative D call TRBD1 (5 bases). This CDR3 has 15 residues. V lost 4 bases and J 5 bases, leaving 12 bases between the germline ends. Here the CDR3 reads CASSYWGGDNSPLHF. The CDR3 DNA sequence: TGTGCCAGCAGTTATTGGGGAGGGGATAATTCACCCCTCCACTTT.

This clonotype was observed a handful of times. The rearrangement joins TRBV7-9 to TRBJ2-2, with no clear D. The V gene lost 7 bases and the J gene lost 0 bases, with 15 bases spanning the gap. Germline CDR1 and CDR2: SEHNR and FQNEAQ (reference sequence). The CDR3 consists of 16 residues. The CDR3 bases are TGTGCCAGCATCCCGGCGGAGCGCCCGAACACCGGGGAGCTGTTTTTT. Protein sequence: CASIPAERPNTGELFF. The full variable domain, with the rest looked up from reference TRBV7-9 and TRBJ2-2, is DTGVSQNPRHKITKRGQNVTFRCDPISEHNRLYWYRQTLGQGPEFLTYFQNEAQLEKSRLLSDRFSAERPKGSFSTLEIQRTEQGDSAMYLCASIPAERPNTGELFFGEGSRLTVL.

This clonotype was detected many times. V gene TRBV29-1 combines with J gene TRBJ2-7; 9 bases agree with TRBD2. The CDR3 is made up of 12 amino acids. The germline gives CDR1 SQVTM, CDR2 ANQGSEA. V was pared by 6 bases and J by 6 bases, with 6 bases of the junction left unmatched. CDR3 in amino acids: CSVAGAGGEQYF. CDR3 bases: TGCAGCGTGGCTGGAGCGGGAGGCGAGCAGTACTTC.

Many counts were recorded for this clonotype. The V call is TRBV12-3 or TRBV12-4, the J call TRBJ2-5; D is uncertain. This CDR3 comprises 14 residues. The V and J ends lost 6 bases and 2 bases respectively, with 13 bases between them. The CDR3 coding sequence is TGTGCCAGCAGCACCCCTCTGGATCAAGAGACCCAGTACTTC. It codes for CASSTPLDQETQYF.

This clonotype was recorded a few times. The V and J genes are TRBV10-3 and TRBJ2-5, with D perhaps matching TRBD2 (5 bases). Per germline, CDR1 ENHRY and CDR2 SYGVKD. This CDR3 contains 13 residues. The ends were cut back, 4 bases at V and 3 bases at J, with 9 bases in the middle. The CDR3 loop reads CAISVQAEETQYF. The CDR3 bases are TGTGCCATCAGTGTGCAAGCGGAAGAGACCCAGTACTTC.

The chain is built from TRBV20-1 and TRBJ1-2; D is possibly TRBD1 (6 bases). Germline CDR1 reads DFQATT; CDR2 reads SNEGSKA (reference sequence). The CDR3 is made up of 13 amino acids. The ends were cut back, 5 bases at V and 7 bases at J, with 17 bases in the middle. CDR3 sequence reads: CSAPSTGTSGYTF. As DNA, the CDR3 is TGCAGTGCTCCCAGCACAGGGACCTCTGGCTACACCTTC.

This clonotype was seen ten or more times. The rearrangement uses TRBV29-1 and TRBJ2-7; 10 bases agree with TRBD1. With 6 bases clipped from V and 7 bases from J, the junction kept 9 bases outside the gene matches. From germline, CDR1 is SQVTM and CDR2 ANQGSEA. This CDR3 has 13 residues. The CDR3 here is CSVYRDRGKEQYF. The CDR3 nucleotides read TGCAGCGTCTACCGGGACAGGGGTAAGGAGCAGTACTTC.

This clonotype was counted only a few times. The chain links TRBV7-8 to TRBJ2-2; D not certain. This CDR3 has 13 amino acids. The germline gives CDR1 SGHVS, CDR2 FQNEAQ. V was clipped by 2 bases and J by 4 bases, with 5 bases between them. The CDR3 here is CASSLTPTGELFF. CDR3 DNA: TGTGCCAGCAGCTTAACTCCCACCGGGGAGCTGTTTTTT. The full variable domain, in which reference TRBV7-8 and TRBJ2-2 provide the parts outside the CDR3, is GAGVSQSPRYKVAKRGQDVALRCDPISGHVSLFWYQQALGQGPEFLTYFQNEAQLDKSGLPSDRFFAERPEGSVSTLKIQRTQQEDSAVYLCASSLTPTGELFFGEGSRLTVL.

The chain couples TRBV7-2 to TRBJ2-5, with D hard to call. This CDR3 is 15 amino acids long. Trimming took off 3 bases at V and 9 bases at J, with 20 bases between the two ends. Per the germline V gene, CDR1 is SGHTA and CDR2 is FQGNSA. The chain's CDR3 is CASSLQTAGVQPQYF. The CDR3 coding sequence is TGTGCCAGCAGCTTGCAGACGGCAGGCGTCCAGCCCCAGTACTTC. The full variable domain, its missing parts supplied by reference TRBV7-2 and TRBJ2-5, is GAGVSQSPSNKVTEKGKDVELRCDPISGHTALYWYRQSLGQGLEFLIYFQGNSAPDKSGLPSDRFSAERTGGSVSTLTIQRTQQEDSAVYLCASSLQTAGVQPQYFGPGTRLLVL.

This clonotype came up a few times. V and J are TRBV4-3 and TRBJ1-2; possible D gene TRBD1, 5 bases. Germline V CDR1 and CDR2: LGHNA, YSLEER. The CDR3 runs to 15 residues. The germline V and J ends were trimmed by 1 base and 7 bases, with 16 bases remaining between them. The CDR3 nucleotides read TGCGCCAGCAGCCAAGTTCAAGGGGCCCCAAGTGGCTACACCTTC. This codes for CASSQVQGAPSGYTF.

This chain joins TRBV7-9 and TRBJ2-5, with 8 bases identical to TRBD1. CDR1 and CDR2 (germline): SEHNR, FQNEAQ (reference sequence). This CDR3 is 18 amino acids long. The J segment lost 1 base and the V segment lost 3 bases, leaving 13 bases of the junction unmatched. In nucleotides, the CDR3 is TGTGCCAGCAGCTTGTCAGGGGGCGCGAATCAGCCCCAAGAGACCCAGTACTTC. It yields the protein CASSLSGGANQPQETQYF.

The chain recombines TRBV12-3 or TRBV12-4 with TRBJ2-7, with TRBD1 matching 10 bases. With 5 bases clipped from V and 3 bases from J, the junction kept 10 bases outside the gene matches. The CDR3 loop spans 16 amino acids. CDR3 coding DNA: TGTGCCAGCAGTACGAGGCCGGGACAGGGGTTCTACGAGCAGTACTTC. It translates to CASSTRPGQGFYEQYF.

On this clonotype itself: A single base separates this from a much larger clone, so it may be a read error. The rearrangement uses TRBV5-1 and TRBJ2-7; 8 nucleotides line up with TRBD2. Germline lookup yields CDR1 SGHRS and CDR2 YFSETQ. The CDR3 covers 15 residues. The CDR3 protein is CASGLTAGAPYEQYF. As DNA, the CDR3 is TGCGCCAGCGGCTTGACAGCGGGAGCACCCTACGAGCAGTACTTC.

A few counts support this clonotype. V and J are TRBV3-1 and TRBJ2-5; D perhaps matches TRBD1 (5 bases). CDR3 length: 13 residues. From germline, CDR1 is LGHDT and CDR2 YNNKEL (reference sequence). V was cut by 2 bases and J by 4 bases, with 8 bases left in between. Here the CDR3 reads CASSQSTGETQYF. The CDR3 nucleotides read TGTGCCAGCAGCCAAAGTACAGGAGAGACCCAGTACTTC.

In this sample, this clonotype turned up a few times. Possible read error: a much larger clone is one base away. This sequence joins TRBV10-3 and TRBJ1-1; unclear D gene. V lost 0 bases to trimming and J lost 1 base, with 9 bases between them. The CDR3 is 15 residues long. Germline-derived CDR1 and CDR2 are ENHRY and SYGVKD. The DNA of the CDR3 is TGTGCCATCAGTGAGTCGGACGCGGGGAACACTGAAGCTTTCTTT. Translated, it gives CAISESDAGNTEAFF.

This clonotype was picked up many times. V gene TRBV19 combines with J gene TRBJ1-1; D call uncertain. The V gene lost 0 bases and the J gene lost 7 bases, with 15 bases spanning the gap. Germline loops: CDR1 LNHDA, CDR2 SQIVND (reference sequence). This CDR3 region has 15 residues. The CDR3 loop reads CASSIDPAGYGEAFF. In DNA form, the CDR3 reads TGTGCCAGTAGTATAGATCCAGCCGGTTACGGTGAAGCTTTCTTT.

This clonotype was counted a few times. The V and J genes are TRBV28 and TRBJ1-2; D possibly corresponds to TRBD1 (5 bases). The CDR3 extends over 14 amino acids. V was clipped by 3 bases and J by 2 bases, with 10 bases between them. The germline V gene has CDR1 MDHEN and CDR2 SYDVKM. CDR3 sequence: CASSFPDRNYGYTF. In nucleotides, the CDR3 is TGTGCCAGCAGTTTTCCCGACAGAAACTATGGCTACACCTTC.

This clonotype was counted ten times or more. Written as DNA, the CDR3 is TGCGCCAGCAGCAAGGGACAGGGGGTTGGACCCCTCCACTTT. This translates into CASSKGQGVGPLHF. The rearrangement links TRBV5-1 to TRBJ1-6, with 11 bases identical to TRBD1. CDR1 and CDR2 from the germline V gene are SGHRS and YFSETQ. The CDR3 loop spans 14 amino acids. V dropped 4 bases and J dropped 12; count of bases not matched to a gene: 6.

This clonotype was seen ten or more times. DNA for the CDR3: TGTGCCAGTACCCGGGACAGGTTTAACACTGAAGCTTTCTTT. This translates into CASTRDRFNTEAFF. The chain combines TRBV19 with TRBJ1-1; 8 bases agree with TRBD1. The CDR3 covers 14 residues. Germline-derived CDR1 and CDR2 are LNHDA and SQIVND (reference sequence). V shed 7 bases and J 2 bases; nucleotides not matched to a gene: 6.

This chain links TRBV19 with TRBJ1-1; 7 bases agree with TRBD1. Germline CDR1 is LNHDA and CDR2 is SQIVND (reference sequence). J was trimmed by 3 bases and V by 5 bases; bases with no gene match: 9. The CDR3 totals 15 residues. The CDR3 loop is CASSLNRGLDTEAFF. The DNA for the CDR3 is TGTGCCAGTAGTCTCAACAGGGGTTTGGACACTGAAGCTTTCTTT.